This T cell receptor (beta chain) is from a study of graft-versus-host responses after intestinal transplantation. Study summary: Recipients had multivisceral, liver-intestinal, or isolated intestinal transplants. Following induction with anti-thymocyte globulin, all recipients were given tacrolimus and steroids for approximately 3 years.

Worth noting for this clone: Its antigen is undetermined.

Assay used: immunoSEQ multiplex PCR; TCRdb lists only in-frame clones, some missing. Of about 97,000 clones in the sample, more than 80% were seen once. Germline CDR1 is LNHDA and CDR2 is SQIVND (reference sequence). The CDR3 extends over 13 amino acids. Trimming took off 5 bases at V and 5 bases at J, with 12 bases between the two ends. Regarding the study as a whole: Allografts of patients with graft-donor T cell macrochimerism showed high graft-versus-host to host-versus-graft clone ratios.

The clonotype comes from a human patient who received an intestinal transplant, so some T cells may come from the graft donor. The chain is built from TRBV19 and TRBJ1-1; D uncertain. Source: PBMCs, taken about 460 days after intestinal transplant. The DNA for the CDR3 is TGTGCCAGTAGTGCTGCTCGTGGGACTGAAGCTTTCTTT. It is translated as CASSAARGTEAFF.